This section outlines one T cell receptor beta chain sequence together with its context. The target antigen is unknown. This CDR3 region has 13 residues. The ends lost 6 bases at V and 7 bases at J; junction bases unmatched: 4. Germline loops: CDR1 MNHEY, CDR2 SMNVEV (reference sequence). These data originate in a study of OX40 agonist ivuxolimab in advanced cancers. Overall study: Patients were treated with intravenous ivuxolimab, dosed at 0.01 to 10 mg/kg and infused every 2 weeks. Antecedent anti-PD-1, anti-PD-L1 or anti-CTLA-4 therapy was permissible, with around 40% having received some. Study results and caveats: No determination was made of the antigen specificity of the expanded peripheral T cells.

Exclusion applied to patients with autoimmune disease history or systemic immunosuppression. Libraries were prepared by immunoSEQ multiplex PCR; TCRdb keeps only in-frame clonotypes and omits some of them. The sample includes 20,000 to 25,000 clones, approximately 86% of them seen just once. The sequenced sample was CD4+ or CD8+ T cells sorted from blood, obtained in a trial of the OX40 agonist ivuxolimab. This receptor was identified in an adult with an advanced solid tumor such as melanoma, head and neck, liver or kidney cancer. The rearrangement joins TRBV27 to TRBJ1-5, with 9 bases fitting TRBD1. Written as DNA, the CDR3 is TGTGCCAGCAGGGGACAGGGCTCACAGCCCCAGCATTTT. This codes for CASRGQGSQPQHF.